One T cell receptor beta chain is described in this entry. The data originate from a study of control samples from healthy donors and cancer patients. Deletions cut 4 bases from V and 8 bases from J, with 18 bases between. The CDR3 is made up of 15 amino acids. CDR1 is SGDLS and CDR2 is YYNGEE in the germline V gene. TCRdb's copy holds only in-frame clones and misses some; the assay was immunoSEQ multiplex PCR. Of 90,000 to 120,000 clones in the sample, almost 85% were seen once. What was sequenced was blood. The rearrangement uses TRBV9 and TRBJ2-2; no reliable D call. The TCR comes from a young man in good health. CDR3 in amino acids: CASSSSGSQAGELFF. CDR3 nucleotide sequence: TGTGCCAGCAGCTCCTCGGGCTCTCAGGCGGGGGAGCTGTTTTTT.